A single T cell receptor beta chain is shown here with its context. This clone showed up just a few times. Its antigen is unknown. Per-nucleotide qualities are absent, and no much larger clonotype sits a single base away. The sample belongs to a study of blood T cell repertoires in COVID-19 (dated by TCRdb to 2020 to 2022). General notes on the study: Samples from collaborators originated in the United States, Italy and Spain and spanned both the acute and convalescent phases of COVID-19. The prospective study material was composed of cDNA or gDNA derived from T cells, B-cell-depleted T cells, or PBMCs. Subjects who had been exposed to COVID-19, were actively infected with it, or had recovered from it provided the deeply sampled blood TCRbeta repertoires that made up the dataset. A freely available public database, intended as a resource for researchers studying the immune response to SARS-CoV-2, is where the repertoires were released. The samples were drawn from the first 160 participants of the ongoing ImmuneRACE study and from some 1,300 subjects provided by 6 global collaborators. Nearly every sample came with metadata listing a de-identified subject ID, COVID-19 status, age in years and sex. Where available, HLA class I and class II types were taken from metadata supplied by the sample provider and were not determined by assay-based typing.

The immunoSEQ Assay, a bias-controlled multiplex PCR, was used to amplify TCRbeta CDR3 regions from genomic DNA. The original pipeline was this. The number of nucleated cells in each sample was estimated by amplification of reference gene primers within the assay. Sequence reads were collapsed and filtered to measure the absolute abundance of every unique TCRbeta CDR3 rearrangement. For each sample, productive Simpson clonality was calculated as the square root of Simpson's diversity index across productive rearrangements. The clones in this table, taken by TCRdb from immuneACCESS, are in-frame only. Not every clone is retained; where verified, under half of the shortfall comes from an unresolved V gene, and the cause of the rest is unknown. V and J calls and clone size are those listed in that table; D and trimming were worked out from the DNA. This sample is represented by about 120,000 clones; around 80% of them were singletons. Of the sample, approximately 4% falls within the top ten clones.

Broad study findings and their caveats: How much clinical and demographic metadata was included differed by source and by participant, and the metadata was provided uncurated.

After removal of 0 bases from V and 4 bases from J, the junction retains 7 bases not matched to a gene. Its CDR3 holds 16 amino acids, cysteine through phenylalanine. Only the CDR3 part of the read is kept: 48 bases, read in frame from the first base. The germline V gene supplies CDR1 SGHRS and CDR2 YFSETQ. Each collaborating institution followed its own protocols to collect whole blood in K2EDTA tubes. For TCRbeta analysis, collaborators shipped samples as frozen whole blood, isolated PBMCs, or DNA extracted from either of those sample types. The V and J segments used are TRBV5-1 and TRBJ1-2; 9 bases in the middle match TRBD1. The material sequenced was peripheral blood. The clonotype originates from a woman at least 80 years old with acute or convalescent COVID-19. The CDR3 amino acid sequence is: CASSLETGGSAYGYTF. DNA sequence: TGCGCCAGCAGCTTGGAAACAGGGGGCAGTGCCTATGGCTACACCTTC.